The rows below give T cell receptor beta chains drawn from one sample of a study of graft-versus-host responses after intestinal transplantation. No antigen has been identified for these receptors. This table comes from immunoSEQ multiplex PCR, and its TCRdb copy is limited to in-frame clones, with some not included. The profile covers around 120,000 clones, with 85% to 95% appearing a single time and more than 0.1% taken by the ten largest. The material was unstimulated CD4+ T cells sorted from spleen or lymph node cells, obtained before intestinal transplant. These receptor sequences come from a human donor who received an intestinal transplant. CDR3s include the opening cysteine and the closing phenylalanine or tryptophan. A clone size is listed for some rows: how often the clone was seen (once, few, many), or a class if it is expanded.

TRBJ1-2	TRBV9	.	CASSVVTGGDGYTF
TRBJ2-7	TRBV7-9	few	CASSLAVGRVGYEQYF
TRBJ1-1	TRBV6-1	.	CATRGNTEAFF
TRBJ2-1	TRBV28	.	CASSPPGLAGVSYNEQFF
TRBJ2-1	TRBV6-4	.	CASSLTSGRASEQFF
TRBJ2-7	TRBV27	once	CASSLSQDDSEQYF
TRBJ1-1	TRBV7-6	.	CASSLAYYTEAFF
TRBJ2-2	TRBV11-3	.	CASRGQANTGELFF
TRBJ2-7	TRBV5-4	.	CASSAPGTSVYEQYF
TRBJ1-4	TRBV9	.	CASSVSGSNEKLFF
TRBJ2-7	TRBV6-5	.	CASSPTTGSSYEQYF
TRBJ2-5	TRBV9	.	CASSVLQGGSGQETQYF
TRBJ2-6	TRBV18	.	CASSQDNSGANVLTF
TRBJ1-5	TRBV18	once	CASSPVQGSQPQHF
TRBJ2-7	TRBV25-1	.	CASSSDVLAGGPSSEQYF
TRBJ2-7	TRBV5-6	.	CASSLRVSLGYEQYF
TRBJ2-1	TRBV5-1	once	CASSLDEGTYNEQFF
TRBJ2-1	TRBV11-2	.	CASSPTSGSYNEQFF
TRBJ2-7	TRBV5-1	.	CASSLVSLSEQYF
TRBJ1-4	TRBV29-1	once	CSVTRTGKKLFF
TRBJ2-3	TRBV25-1	.	CASSAPFAQRSTDTQYF
TRBJ2-1	TRBV5-4	.	CASSRLGLGYNEQFF
TRBJ1-1	TRBV10-3	.	CAIRGGAAEAFF